These 16 T cell receptor beta chains share one sample of origin, sequenced in a study of cytomegalovirus exposure and HLA in healthy donors. TCRdb's copy holds only in-frame clones and misses some; the assay was immunoSEQ multiplex PCR. In the table there are about 82,000 clones, roughly 93% of which are singletons. The material sequenced was PBMCs. These receptors came from a man between 18 and 29 years old in good health and CMV-seronegative.

The chain couples TRBV20-1 to TRBJ1-2; TRBD1 is a possible D gene (5 bases). The germline CDR1 and CDR2 sequences are DFQATT and SNEGSKA (reference sequence). The CDR3 consists of 11 residues. Trimming removed 6 bases at V and 2 bases at J, with 7 bases between. CDR3 protein: CSAGVNYGYTF. The CDR3 nucleotides read TGCAGTGCAGGGGTCAACTATGGCTACACCTTC.

The chain links TRBV2 to TRBJ1-1; D is undetermined. The germline gives CDR1 SNHLY, CDR2 FYNNEI. The ends were cut back, 4 bases at V and 4 bases at J, with 7 bases in the middle. The CDR3 extends over 12 amino acids. The CDR3 spells CASSVGGTEAFF. Written as DNA, the CDR3 is TGTGCCAGCAGTGTAGGAGGCACTGAAGCTTTCTTT.

The CDR3 loop reads CASSMDRSAYEQYF. CDR3 nucleotide sequence: TGTGCCAGCAGCATGGACAGGTCCGCCTACGAGCAGTACTTC. The chain joins TRBV5-4 to TRBJ2-7, with 7 bases fitting TRBD1. Looked up from germline, CDR1 is SGHNT and CDR2 is YYREEE (reference sequence). The CDR3 spans 14 residues. V lost 4 bases, J lost 2 bases, and 6 bases stayed unmatched.

This chain joins TRBV6-4 and TRBJ1-2; no firm D call. Per the germline V gene, CDR1 is MRHNA and CDR2 is SNTAGT. The V and J ends lost 2 bases and 4 bases respectively, with 11 bases between them. The CDR3 is 14 amino acids. The CDR3 loop is CASSDSPHLYGYTF. In DNA, the CDR3 is TGTGCCAGCAGTGACAGCCCTCATCTCTATGGCTACACCTTC.

The genes are TRBV30 and TRBJ1-1; D perhaps matches TRBD1 (6 bases). V dropped 5 bases and J dropped 5 bases, with 12 bases sitting between them. The germline CDR1 and CDR2 sequences are GTSNPN and SVGIG (reference sequence). The CDR3 extends over 12 amino acids. CDR3 DNA: TGTGCCTGGCTCAGGGGCGGGACTGAAGCTTTCTTT. It encodes CAWLRGGTEAFF. Drawing the rest from reference TRBV30 and TRBJ1-1, the complete variable domain is SQTIHQWPATLVQPVGSPLSLECTVEGTSNPNLYWYRQAAGRGLQLLFYSVGIGQISSEVPQNLSASRPQDRQFILSSKKLLLSDSGFYLCAWLRGGTEAFFGQGTRLTVV.

This chain connects TRBV7-6 to TRBJ2-1; 13 positions agree with TRBD2. Losses at the gene ends were 0 bases for V and 3 bases for J; bases not matched to a gene: 8. Germline CDR1 SGHVS, CDR2 FNYEAQ. The length of the CDR3 is 19 residues. The CDR3 DNA is TGTGCCAGCAGCTTAGCGTTTTGGACTAGCGGGAGCAACTACAATGAGCAGTTCTTC. It encodes CASSLAFWTSGSNYNEQFF.

V and J are TRBV6-1 and TRBJ1-6; a weak D match, TRBD1 (6 bases). V lost 0 bases to trimming and J lost 7 bases, with 10 bases between them. The CDR3 has 15 residues. Germline-derived CDR1 and CDR2 are MNHNS and SASEGT. The CDR3 protein is CASSEARGTNSPLHF. CDR3 DNA sequence: TGTGCCAGCAGTGAAGCTAGGGGGACCAATTCACCCCTCCACTTT.

The genes are TRBV5-1 and TRBJ1-5; 9 positions agree with TRBD1. Trimming took 7 bases from V and 5 from J; bases not matched to a gene: 7. CDR1 and CDR2 (germline): SGHRS, YFSETQ. CDR3 size: 14 residues. The CDR3 sequence is CASAPDRGDQPQHF. CDR3 in DNA: TGCGCCAGCGCACCGGACAGGGGAGATCAGCCCCAGCATTTT.

This sequence joins TRBV5-1 and TRBJ2-5; D unclear. This CDR3 region has 15 residues. The V gene lost 1 base and the J gene lost 5 bases, with 15 bases spanning the gap. Germline V gene lookup returns CDR1 SGHRS and CDR2 YFSETQ. CDR3 sequence: CASSLSALGTETQYF. CDR3 bases: TGCGCCAGCAGCTTGTCAGCCCTAGGTACGGAGACCCAGTACTTC.

This clone has a handful of counts. The chain carries TRBV27 and TRBJ1-1, with D tentatively TRBD1 (6 bases). The germline gives CDR1 MNHEY, CDR2 SMNVEV (reference sequence). V was clipped by 6 bases and J by 5 bases, with 13 bases between them. This CDR3 contains 13 residues. In nucleotides, the CDR3 is TGTGCCAGCAGCCAACAGGGTAGAACTGAAGCTTTCTTT. Translated: CASSQQGRTEAFF.

The rearrangement uses TRBV5-6 and TRBJ2-7, with D perhaps matching TRBD2 (5 bases). The CDR3 covers 15 residues. CDR1 is SGHDT, CDR2 YYEEEE, per germline. V was pared by 1 base and J by 0 bases, with 11 bases between. The DNA of the CDR3 is TGTGCCAGCAGCTTGAGCGGAGTAAACTCCTACGAGCAGTACTTC. Translating gives CASSLSGVNSYEQYF.

In its sample, this clone was seen a few times. The V call is TRBV5-1, the J call TRBJ2-7, with a tentative D call TRBD1 (5 bases). The CDR3 runs 14 residues. CDR1 is SGHRS and CDR2 is YFSETQ in the germline V gene. Trimming took off 1 base at V and 0 bases at J, with 8 bases between the two ends. CDR3 region: CASSLTGDSYEQYF. The CDR3 nucleotides read TGCGCCAGCAGCTTGACAGGCGACTCCTACGAGCAGTACTTC.

V is TRBV4-2 and J is TRBJ1-3; 7 bases agree with TRBD1. The CDR3 has 18 residues. The V gene end was trimmed by 4 bases and the J gene end by 2 bases; junction bases not matched to a gene: 14. Germline V gives CDR1 LGHNA, CDR2 YNFKEQ. This CDR3 is CASSLQGAGGSTGNTIYF. DNA of the CDR3: TGTGCCAGCAGCCTTCAAGGGGCAGGGGGATCTACTGGAAACACCATATATTTT.

V usage is TRBV28 and J usage is TRBJ1-2; TRBD1 matches at 9 bases. After removal of 9 bases from V and 2 bases from J, the junction contained 10 bases not matched to a gene. This CDR3 region has 15 residues. The germline V gene encodes CDR1 MDHEN and CDR2 SYDVKM. This CDR3 is CASYPPGQGNYGYTF. In DNA form, the CDR3 reads TGTGCCAGTTATCCGCCGGGACAGGGAAACTATGGCTACACCTTC.

This sequence joins TRBV6-1 and TRBJ2-2; 7 positions agree with TRBD2. The CDR3 loop spans 15 amino acids. V shed 10 bases and J 3 bases; nucleotides not matched to a gene: 11. Germline loops: CDR1 MNHNS, CDR2 SASEGT. In DNA form, the CDR3 reads TGTGCCACTTTACGGGGGGTTTGGGACACCGGGGAGCTGTTTTTT. Translated: CATLRGVWDTGELFF.

The chain is built from TRBV2 and TRBJ2-7, with D maybe TRBD2 (5 bases). The CDR3 totals 17 residues. Looked up from germline, CDR1 is SNHLY and CDR2 is FYNNEI. Trimming pared 3 bases from V and 5 bases from J, leaving 23 bases between. The CDR3 here is CASSDRQAGPLRDEQYF. Here the CDR3 DNA reads TGTGCCAGCAGTGACCGGCAGGCGGGTCCTCTTCGGGACGAGCAGTACTTC. The entire variable domain, with the rest obtained from reference TRBV2 and TRBJ2-7, is as follows: EPEVTQTPSHQVTQMGQEVILRCVPISNHLYFYWYRQILGQKVEFLVSFYNNEISEKSEIFDDQFSVERPDGSNFTLKIRSTKLEDSAMYFCASSDRQAGPLRDEQYFGPGTRLTVT.